This TCR beta chain was identified in a study of graft-versus-host responses after intestinal transplantation. The study's findings and limits: GvH clonotypes were identified within recipient marrow, with a subset emerging first in ileum or blood. Within the allografts of patients who had graft-donor T cell macrochimerism, graft-versus-host to host-versus-graft clonal ratios were high.

Using immunoSEQ multiplex PCR, the repertoire was profiled, and TCRdb retains in-frame clones only, with some absent. The data hold several thousand clones, with 30% to 40% observed a single time. V was cut by 4 bases and J by 0 bases, with 13 bases left in between. The CDR3 is 16 amino acids. Germline lookup yields CDR1 ENHRY and CDR2 SYGVKD. This TCR came from a human patient who received an intestinal transplant. The rearrangement links TRBV10-3 to TRBJ1-3; D ambiguous. The input for sequencing was alloreactive CD4+ T cells from a mixed lymphocyte reaction culture, taken before intestinal transplant. The subset here: CFSE-low proliferating T cells sorted from roughly six-day pre-transplant mixed lymphocyte reaction (GvH or HvG direction). This chain's CDR3 is CAISATFQSSGNTIYF. CDR3 DNA sequence: TGTGCCATCAGTGCGACTTTTCAGAGCTCTGGAAACACCATATATTTT.